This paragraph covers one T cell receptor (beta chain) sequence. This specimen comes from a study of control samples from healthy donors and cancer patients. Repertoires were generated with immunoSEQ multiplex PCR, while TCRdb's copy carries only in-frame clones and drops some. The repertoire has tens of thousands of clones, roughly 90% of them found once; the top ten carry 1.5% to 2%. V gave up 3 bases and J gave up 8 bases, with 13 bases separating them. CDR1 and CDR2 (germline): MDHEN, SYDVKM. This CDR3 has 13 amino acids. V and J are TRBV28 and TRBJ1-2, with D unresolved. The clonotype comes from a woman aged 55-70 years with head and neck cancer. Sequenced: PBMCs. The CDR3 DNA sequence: TGTGCCAGCAGTTTGGTCGGAGGCAGCGGCTACACCTTC. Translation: CASSLVGGSGYTF.